The 2 T cell receptor beta chains given below trace back to one sample, sequenced in a study of monozygotic twins with inflammatory bowel disease. TCRdb reanalyzed the 5' RACE reads, giving one entry per CDR3 protein sequence and no DNA. This sample's table reports about 150,000 distinct CDR3 sequences. Sequenced: blood. The receptors here all came from a human donor with ulcerative colitis or Crohn's disease, or a healthy co-twin of an affected twin (not recorded which).

The chain employs TRBV29-1 and TRBJ2-2. The germline V gene encodes CDR1 SQVTM and CDR2 ANQGSEA. This CDR3 spans 15 amino acids. This CDR3 is CSVDLGTANTGELFF.

The genes are TRBV12-3 or TRBV12-4 and TRBJ1-1; TCRdb calls TRBD1, which cannot be checked without DNA. The CDR3 has 12 residues. CDR3 protein: CASSLTVTEAFF.